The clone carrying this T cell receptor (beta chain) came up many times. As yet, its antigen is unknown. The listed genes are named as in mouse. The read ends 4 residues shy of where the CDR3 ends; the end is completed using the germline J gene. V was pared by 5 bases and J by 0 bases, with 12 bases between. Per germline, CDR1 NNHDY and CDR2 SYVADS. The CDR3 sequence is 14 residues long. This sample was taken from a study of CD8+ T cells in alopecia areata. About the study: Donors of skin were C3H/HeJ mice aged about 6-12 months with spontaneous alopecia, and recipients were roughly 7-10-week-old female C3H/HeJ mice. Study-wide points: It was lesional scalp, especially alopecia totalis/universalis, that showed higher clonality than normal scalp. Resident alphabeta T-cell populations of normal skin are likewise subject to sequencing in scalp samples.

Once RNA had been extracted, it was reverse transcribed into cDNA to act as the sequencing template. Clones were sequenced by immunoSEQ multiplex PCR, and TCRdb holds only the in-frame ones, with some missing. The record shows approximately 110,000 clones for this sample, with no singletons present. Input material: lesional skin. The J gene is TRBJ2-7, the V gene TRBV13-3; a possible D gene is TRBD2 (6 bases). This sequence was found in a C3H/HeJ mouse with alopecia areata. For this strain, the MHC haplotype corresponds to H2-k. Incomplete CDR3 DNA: TGTGCCAGCAGCCCCGGGACTTCCTCCTAT. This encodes CASSPGTSSY. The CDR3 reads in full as CASSPGTSSYEQYF.